Below, one TCR beta chain is given with its context. A Seattle source enrolled patients during active infection and followed them longitudinally. In the original analysis: Cell counts per sample came from amplifying reference gene primers. Measured with immunoSEQ multiplex PCR; TCRdb has only the in-frame clones, and not every one. D and trimming come from the DNA, and the V and J calls and clone size come from that table. The sample records 55,000 to 75,000 clones, 84% being singletons. CDR1 is LGHDT, CDR2 YNNKEL, per germline (reference sequence). The CDR3 runs 15 residues. V lost 4 bases, J lost 0 bases, and 11 bases lay in between. This sample is drawn from a study of blood T cell repertoires in COVID-19. Background on the study: Samples of COVID-19 (acute and convalescent) were obtained from the United States, Italy and Spain. T cells, B-cell-depleted T cells, or PBMCs provided the cDNA or gDNA that served as material.

V is TRBV3-1 (or the pseudogene TRBV3-2) and J is TRBJ2-3; D remains unclear. This sequence originates from a man between 60 and 70 years old with COVID-19, enrolled during active disease. The sequenced sample was peripheral blood. DNA for the CDR3: TGTGCCAGCAGCCGCAACTTTGTTAGCACAGATACGCAGTATTTT. This encodes CASSRNFVSTDTQYF.